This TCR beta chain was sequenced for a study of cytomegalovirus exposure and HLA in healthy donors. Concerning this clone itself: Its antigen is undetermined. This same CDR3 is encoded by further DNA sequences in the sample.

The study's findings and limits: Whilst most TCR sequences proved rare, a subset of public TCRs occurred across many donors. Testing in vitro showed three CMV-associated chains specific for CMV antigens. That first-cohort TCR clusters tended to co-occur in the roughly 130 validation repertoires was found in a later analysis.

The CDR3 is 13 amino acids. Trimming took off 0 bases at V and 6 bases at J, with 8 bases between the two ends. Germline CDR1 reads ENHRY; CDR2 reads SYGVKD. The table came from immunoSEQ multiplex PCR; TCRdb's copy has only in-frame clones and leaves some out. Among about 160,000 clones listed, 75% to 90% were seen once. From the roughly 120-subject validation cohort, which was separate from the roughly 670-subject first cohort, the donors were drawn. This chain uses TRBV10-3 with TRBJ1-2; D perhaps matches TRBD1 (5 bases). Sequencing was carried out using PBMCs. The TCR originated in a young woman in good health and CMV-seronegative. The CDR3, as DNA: TGTGCCATCAGTGAGTCTGGGGGGAATGGCTACACCTTC. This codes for CAISESGGNGYTF.